A single sample gave rise to the 13 T cell receptor beta chains below, sequenced in a study of PD-L1 blockade in urothelial cancer. The table came from immunoSEQ multiplex PCR; TCRdb's copy has only in-frame clones and leaves some out. The table records about 88,000 clones, 90% to 95% of them present only once. This specimen consisted of PBMCs, obtained around atezolizumab (anti-PD-L1) treatment. These receptors were obtained from a man in his 60s with urothelial cancer.

The chain joins TRBV4-1 to TRBJ2-7; 7 bases are a match to TRBD2. Germline CDR1 reads MGHRA; CDR2 reads YSYEKL. Unmatched junction bases numbered 7, after V lost 0 bases and J lost 2 bases. The CDR3 covers 16 residues. In DNA, the CDR3 is TGCGCCAGCAGCCAAGATATCGGCGGGGGAGCCTACGAGCAGTACTTC. It translates to CASSQDIGGGAYEQYF.

This chain connects TRBV29-1 to TRBJ2-2; unclear D gene. CDR3 length: 12 amino acids. Trimming stripped 3 bases from V and 3 bases from J, with 5 bases between. CDR1 and CDR2 from the germline V gene are SQVTM and ANQGSEA. The CDR3 reads CSVDEYTGELFF. Here the CDR3 DNA reads TGCAGCGTTGACGAGTACACCGGGGAGCTGTTTTTT.

The V call is TRBV14, the J call TRBJ1-2, with D unclear. The V end was cut by 0 bases, the J end by 4 bases, with 9 bases between. The CDR3 covers 14 residues. Germline-derived CDR1 and CDR2 are SGHDN and FVKESK. DNA of the CDR3: TGTGCCAGCAGCCAAGAGGCCAGTATCTATGGCTACACCTTC. It codes for CASSQEASIYGYTF. Looking up the rest from reference TRBV14 and TRBJ1-2 gives the full variable domain: EAGVTQFPSHSVIEKGQTVTLRCDPISGHDNLYWYRRVMGKEIKFLLHFVKESKQDESGMPNNRFLAERTGGTYSTLKVQPAELEDSGVYFCASSQEASIYGYTFGSGTRLTVV.

This clone showed up just once. This rearrangement joins TRBV28 to TRBJ1-5; a possible D gene is TRBD1 (6 bases). This CDR3 spans 15 amino acids. Trimming removed 5 bases from V and 4 bases from J, with 15 bases in between. Per germline, CDR1 MDHEN and CDR2 SYDVKM. CDR3 region: CASSLGGPRNQPQHF. The CDR3 DNA sequence: TGTGCCAGCAGTCTGGGGGGGCCAAGGAATCAGCCCCAGCATTTT.

The chain carries TRBV29-1 and TRBJ2-7; perhaps TRBD2 as D (5 bases). V lost 1 base and J lost 5, with 6 bases in between. The CDR3 consists of 11 residues. Germline V CDR1 and CDR2: SQVTM, ANQGSEA. CDR3 sequence (DNA): TGCAGCGTTGAAGCGGGGAACGAGCAGTACTTC. Translated, it gives CSVEAGNEQYF.

The chain employs TRBV18 and TRBJ2-7; the match to TRBD2 covers 7 bases. This CDR3 has 15 residues. Germline CDR1 KGHSH, CDR2 LQKENI. V lost 3 bases to trimming and J lost 4 bases; unmatched junction nucleotides: 9. The CDR3 bases are TGTGCCAGCTCACCCCCGGGAGGCAATTCTTACGAGCAGTACTTC. It encodes CASSPPGGNSYEQYF.

This chain links TRBV11-3 with TRBJ1-1; 7 bases match TRBD1. CDR3 length equals 14 residues. With 5 bases clipped from V and 6 bases from J, the junction kept 9 bases outside the gene matches. Germline assignment: CDR1 SGHNT and CDR2 YENEEA. CDR3 coding DNA: TGTGCCAGCAGCCAAAAGACAGGGCGCGCTGAAGCTTTCTTT. Protein sequence: CASSQKTGRAEAFF.

The rearrangement links TRBV30 to TRBJ1-2; the match to TRBD1 covers 10 bases. The CDR3 totals 15 residues. With 3 bases clipped from V and 6 bases from J, the junction kept 10 bases outside the gene matches. Germline CDR1 is GTSNPN and CDR2 is SVGIG (reference sequence). The CDR3 nucleotides are TGTGCCTGGAGGCGTATGGGGGACAGGGGAGATGGCTACACCTTC. This sequence encodes CAWRRMGDRGDGYTF. Full variable domain (missing parts from reference TRBV30 and TRBJ1-2): SQTIHQWPATLVQPVGSPLSLECTVEGTSNPNLYWYRQAAGRGLQLLFYSVGIGQISSEVPQNLSASRPQDRQFILSSKKLLLSDSGFYLCAWRRMGDRGDGYTFGSGTRLTVV.

The rearrangement links TRBV10-3 to TRBJ1-2, with TRBD1 as a possible D gene (6 bases). Trimming pared 5 bases from V and 4 bases from J, leaving 23 bases between. In germline, CDR1 is ENHRY, CDR2 SYGVKD. This CDR3 has 17 residues. CDR3 amino acids: CAISRGPQGSPSYGYTF. The CDR3 DNA sequence: TGTGCCATCAGTCGCGGACCCCAGGGGTCCCCCAGCTATGGCTACACCTTC.

The chain combines TRBV19 with TRBJ1-2; TRBD1 agrees at 10 bases. The CDR3 has 14 residues. The germline V gene has CDR1 LNHDA and CDR2 SQIVND (reference sequence). V shed 4 bases and J 6 bases; nucleotides not matched to a gene: 5. The CDR3 DNA follows: TGTGCCAGTAGTACCGACAGGGGGCGGAATGGCTACACCTTC. Translation gives CASSTDRGRNGYTF.

A single count supports this clone. J is TRBJ2-1 and V is TRBV19; weak D call: TRBD2 (5 bases). CDR3 length: 16 amino acids. Trimming left V 7 bases short and J 4 bases short, with 20 bases between. Germline V CDR1 and CDR2: LNHDA, SQIVND (reference sequence). The CDR3 spells CASTLFTGWDYNEQFF. CDR3 nucleotide sequence: TGTGCCAGTACCTTGTTCACGGGGTGGGATTACAATGAGCAGTTCTTC.

V and J are TRBV5-4 and TRBJ2-7, with D possibly matching TRBD1 (5 bases). This CDR3 has 14 amino acids. Germline values: CDR1 SGHNT, CDR2 YYREEE (reference sequence). The V and J ends lost 0 bases and 2 bases respectively, with 9 bases between them. CDR3 bases: TGTGCCAGCAGCTTGGGGGGCACCACCTACGAGCAGTACTTC. Encoded protein: CASSLGGTTYEQYF.

The chain combines TRBV28 with TRBJ1-4; TRBD1 matches 8 bases. This CDR3 is built from 15 residues. In germline, CDR1 is MDHEN, CDR2 SYDVKM. Trimming took 6 bases from V and 5 from J; bases not matched to a gene: 8. For the CDR3, the DNA is TGTGCCAGCAGACCAAGGACAGGGCGAAATGAAAAACTGTTTTTT. Its protein product is CASRPRTGRNEKLFF. Full variable domain (missing parts from reference TRBV28 and TRBJ1-4): DVKVTQSSRYLVKRTGEKVFLECVQDMDHENMFWYRQDPGLGLRLIYFSYDVKMKEKGDIPEGYSVSREKKERFSLILESASTNQTSMYLCASRPRTGRNEKLFFGSGTQLSVL.